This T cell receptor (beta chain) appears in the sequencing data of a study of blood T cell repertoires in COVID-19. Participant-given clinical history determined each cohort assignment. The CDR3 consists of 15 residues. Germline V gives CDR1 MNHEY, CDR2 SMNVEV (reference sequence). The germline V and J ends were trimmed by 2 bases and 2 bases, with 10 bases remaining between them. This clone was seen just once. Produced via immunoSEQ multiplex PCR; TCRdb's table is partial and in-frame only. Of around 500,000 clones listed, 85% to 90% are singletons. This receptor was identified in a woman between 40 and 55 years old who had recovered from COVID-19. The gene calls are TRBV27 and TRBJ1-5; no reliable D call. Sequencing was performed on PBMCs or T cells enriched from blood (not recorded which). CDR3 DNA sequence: TGTGCCAGCAGTTTAACGGGGTTAGGCAATCAGCCCCAGCATTTT. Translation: CASSLTGLGNQPQHF.